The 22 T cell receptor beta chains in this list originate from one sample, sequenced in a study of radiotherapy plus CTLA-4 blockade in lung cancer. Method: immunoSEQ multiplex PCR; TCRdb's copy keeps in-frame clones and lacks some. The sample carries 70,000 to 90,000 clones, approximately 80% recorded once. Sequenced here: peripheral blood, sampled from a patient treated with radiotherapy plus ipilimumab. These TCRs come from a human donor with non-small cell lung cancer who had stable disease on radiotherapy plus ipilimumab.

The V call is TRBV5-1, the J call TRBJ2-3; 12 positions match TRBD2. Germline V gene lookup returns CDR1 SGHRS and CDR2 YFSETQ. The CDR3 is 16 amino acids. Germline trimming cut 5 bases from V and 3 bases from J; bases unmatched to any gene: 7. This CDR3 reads CASRPGLAGMTDTQYF. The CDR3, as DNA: TGCGCCAGCAGACCCGGACTAGCGGGGATGACAGATACGCAGTATTTT.

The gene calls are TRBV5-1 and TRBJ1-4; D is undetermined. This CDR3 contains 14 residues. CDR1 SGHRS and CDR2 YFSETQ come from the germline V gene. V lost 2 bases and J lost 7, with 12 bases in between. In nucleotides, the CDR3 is TGCGCCAGCAGCTTCTCCGGGCAGGTTGAAAAACTGTTTTTT. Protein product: CASSFSGQVEKLFF.

The CDR3: CASSHPQGLNTEAFF. Here the CDR3 DNA reads TGTGCCAGCAGCCATCCACAGGGGTTGAACACTGAAGCTTTCTTT. The chain couples TRBV7-9 to TRBJ1-1; 7 bases line up with TRBD1. The germline gives CDR1 SEHNR, CDR2 FQNEAQ (reference sequence). V lost 5 bases and J lost 0; bases outside the gene matches: 6. This CDR3 is built from 15 residues.

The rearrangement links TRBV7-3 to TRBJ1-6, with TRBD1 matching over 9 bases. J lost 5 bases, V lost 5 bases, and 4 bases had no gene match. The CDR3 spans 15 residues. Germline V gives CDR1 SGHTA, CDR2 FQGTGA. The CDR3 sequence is CASSPTGGNNSPLHF. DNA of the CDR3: TGTGCCAGCAGCCCTACAGGGGGCAATAATTCACCCCTCCACTTT.

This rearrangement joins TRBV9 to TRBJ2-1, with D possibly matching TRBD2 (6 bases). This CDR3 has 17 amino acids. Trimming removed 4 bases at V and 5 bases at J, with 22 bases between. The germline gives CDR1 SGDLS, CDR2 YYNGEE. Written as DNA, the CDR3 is TGTGCCAGCAGCCCCCGATTACCGGGACTTATCAACAATGAGCAGTTCTTC. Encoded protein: CASSPRLPGLINNEQFF.

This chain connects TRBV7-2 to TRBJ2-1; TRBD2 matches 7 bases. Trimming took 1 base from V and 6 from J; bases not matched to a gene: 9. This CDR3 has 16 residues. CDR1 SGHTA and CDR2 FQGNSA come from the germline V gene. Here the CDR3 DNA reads TGTGCCAGCAGCTTAGGGGTTACTAGCGCTGTCAATGAGCAGTTCTTC. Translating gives CASSLGVTSAVNEQFF. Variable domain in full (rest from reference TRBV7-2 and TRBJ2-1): GAGVSQSPSNKVTEKGKDVELRCDPISGHTALYWYRQSLGQGLEFLIYFQGNSAPDKSGLPSDRFSAERTGGSVSTLTIQRTQQEDSAVYLCASSLGVTSAVNEQFFGPGTRLTVL.

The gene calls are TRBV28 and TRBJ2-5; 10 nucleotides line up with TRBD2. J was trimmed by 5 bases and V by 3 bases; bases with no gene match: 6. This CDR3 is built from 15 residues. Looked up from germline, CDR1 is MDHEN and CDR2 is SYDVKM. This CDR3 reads CASSFAGTSVETQYF. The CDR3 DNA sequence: TGTGCCAGCAGTTTCGCCGGGACTAGCGTGGAGACCCAGTACTTC.

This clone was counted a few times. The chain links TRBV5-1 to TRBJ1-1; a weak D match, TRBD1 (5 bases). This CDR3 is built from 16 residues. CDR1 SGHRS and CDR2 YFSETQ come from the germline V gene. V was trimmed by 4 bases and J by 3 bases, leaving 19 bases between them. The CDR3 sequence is CASSVRDAGLYTEAFF. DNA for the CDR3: TGCGCCAGCAGCGTCCGGGACGCGGGGCTGTACACTGAAGCTTTCTTT.

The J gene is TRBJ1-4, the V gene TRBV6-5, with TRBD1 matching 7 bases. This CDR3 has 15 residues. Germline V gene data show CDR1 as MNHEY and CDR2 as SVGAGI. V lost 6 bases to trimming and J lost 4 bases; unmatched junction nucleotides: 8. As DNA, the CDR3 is TGTGCCAGCAGCCCCTCGGGACAGTTTAATGAAAAACTGTTTTTT. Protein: CASSPSGQFNEKLFF.

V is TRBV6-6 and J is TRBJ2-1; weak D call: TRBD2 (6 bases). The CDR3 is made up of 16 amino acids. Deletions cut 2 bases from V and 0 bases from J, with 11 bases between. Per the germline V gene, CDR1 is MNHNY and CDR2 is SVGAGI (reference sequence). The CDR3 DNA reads TGTGCCAGCAGTTACCCCCCCGGGAGCTCCTACAATGAGCAGTTCTTC. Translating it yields CASSYPPGSSYNEQFF.

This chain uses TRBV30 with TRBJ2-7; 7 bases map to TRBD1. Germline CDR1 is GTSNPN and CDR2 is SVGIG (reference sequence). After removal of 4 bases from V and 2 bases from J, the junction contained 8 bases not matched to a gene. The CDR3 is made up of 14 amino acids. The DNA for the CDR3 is TGTGCCTGGACCACCGGGACAGTACCCTACGAGCAGTACTTC. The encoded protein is CAWTTGTVPYEQYF.

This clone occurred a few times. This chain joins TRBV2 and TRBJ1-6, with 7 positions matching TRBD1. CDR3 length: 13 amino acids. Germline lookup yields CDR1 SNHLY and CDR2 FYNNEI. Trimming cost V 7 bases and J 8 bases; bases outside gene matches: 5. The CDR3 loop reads CASKTGFDSPLHF. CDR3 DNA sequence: TGTGCCAGCAAGACAGGGTTCGATTCACCCCTCCACTTT.

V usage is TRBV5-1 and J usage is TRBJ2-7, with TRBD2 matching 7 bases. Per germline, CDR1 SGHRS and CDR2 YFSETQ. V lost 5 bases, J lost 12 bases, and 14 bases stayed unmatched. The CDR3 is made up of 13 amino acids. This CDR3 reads CASSLSLEGLLYF. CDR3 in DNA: TGCGCCAGCAGTCTCTCCCTCGAGGGACTACTGTACTTC. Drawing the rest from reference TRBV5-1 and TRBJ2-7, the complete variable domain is KAGVTQTPRYLIKTRGQQVTLSCSPISGHRSVSWYQQTPGQGLQFLFEYFSETQRNKGNFPGRFSGRQFSNSRSEMNVSTLELGDSALYLCASSLSLEGLLYFGPGTRLTVT.

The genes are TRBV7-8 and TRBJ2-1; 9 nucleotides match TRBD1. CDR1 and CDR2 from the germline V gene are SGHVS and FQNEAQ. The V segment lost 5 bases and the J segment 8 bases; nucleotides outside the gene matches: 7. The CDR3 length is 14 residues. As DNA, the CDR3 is TGTGCCAGCAGCACCCGGGACAGGGTTGATGAGCAGTTCTTC. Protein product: CASSTRDRVDEQFF. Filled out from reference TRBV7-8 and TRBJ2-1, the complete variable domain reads GAGVSQSPRYKVAKRGQDVALRCDPISGHVSLFWYQQALGQGPEFLTYFQNEAQLDKSGLPSDRFFAERPEGSVSTLKIQRTQQEDSAVYLCASSTRDRVDEQFFGPGTRLTVL.

CDR3 in DNA: TGTGCCACCAGCAGCGGGGGGGGGTCCTATGGCTACACCTTC. It encodes CATSSGGGSYGYTF. V usage is TRBV15 and J usage is TRBJ1-2; TRBD1 is a possible D gene (5 bases). This CDR3 has 14 residues. The germline V and J ends were trimmed by 3 bases and 4 bases, with 12 bases remaining between them. The germline gives CDR1 LNHNV, CDR2 YYDKDF (reference sequence).

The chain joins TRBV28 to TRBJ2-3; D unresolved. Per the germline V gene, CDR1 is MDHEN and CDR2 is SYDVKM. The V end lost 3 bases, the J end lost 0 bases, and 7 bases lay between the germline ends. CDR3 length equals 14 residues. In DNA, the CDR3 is TGTGCCAGCAGTTTGCCCCTGAGCACAGATACGCAGTATTTT. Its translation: CASSLPLSTDTQYF.

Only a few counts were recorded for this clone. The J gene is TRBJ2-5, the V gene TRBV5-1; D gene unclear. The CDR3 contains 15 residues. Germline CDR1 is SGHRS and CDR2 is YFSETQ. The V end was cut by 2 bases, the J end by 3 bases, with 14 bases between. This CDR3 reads CASSLGFFPKETQYF. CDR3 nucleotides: TGCGCCAGCAGCTTAGGATTCTTCCCAAAAGAGACCCAGTACTTC.

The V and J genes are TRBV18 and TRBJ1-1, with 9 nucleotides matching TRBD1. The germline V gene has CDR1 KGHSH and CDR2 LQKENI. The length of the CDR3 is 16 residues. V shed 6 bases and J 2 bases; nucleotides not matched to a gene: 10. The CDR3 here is CASSPTLGQGNTEAFF. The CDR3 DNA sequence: TGTGCCAGCTCTCCTACTCTGGGACAGGGCAACACTGAAGCTTTCTTT.

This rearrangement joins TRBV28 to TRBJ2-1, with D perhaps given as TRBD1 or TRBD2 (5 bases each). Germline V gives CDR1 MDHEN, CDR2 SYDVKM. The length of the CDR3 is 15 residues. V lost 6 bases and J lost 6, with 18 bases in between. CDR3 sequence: CASRSPGPIANEQFF. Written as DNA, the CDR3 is TGTGCCAGCAGATCCCCGGGACCCATCGCCAATGAGCAGTTCTTC.

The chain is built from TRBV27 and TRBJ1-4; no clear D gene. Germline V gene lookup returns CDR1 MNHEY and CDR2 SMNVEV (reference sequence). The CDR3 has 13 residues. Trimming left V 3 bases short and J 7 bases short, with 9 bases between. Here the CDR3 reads CASSLEGGEKLFF. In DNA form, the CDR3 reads TGTGCCAGCAGTTTGGAGGGAGGTGAAAAACTGTTTTTT.

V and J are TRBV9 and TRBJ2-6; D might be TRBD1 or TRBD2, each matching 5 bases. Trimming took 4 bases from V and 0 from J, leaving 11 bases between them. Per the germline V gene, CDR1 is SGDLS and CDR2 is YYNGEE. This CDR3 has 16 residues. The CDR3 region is CASSLGRDSGANVLTF. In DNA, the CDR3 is TGTGCCAGCAGCCTGGGACGGGACTCTGGGGCCAACGTCCTGACTTTC.

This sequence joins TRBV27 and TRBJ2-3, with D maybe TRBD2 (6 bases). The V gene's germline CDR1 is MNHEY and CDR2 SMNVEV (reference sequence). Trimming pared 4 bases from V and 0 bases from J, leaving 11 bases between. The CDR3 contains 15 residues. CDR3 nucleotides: TGTGCCAGCAGTTCCTGGGCGGGGAGCACAGATACGCAGTATTTT. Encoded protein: CASSSWAGSTDTQYF.